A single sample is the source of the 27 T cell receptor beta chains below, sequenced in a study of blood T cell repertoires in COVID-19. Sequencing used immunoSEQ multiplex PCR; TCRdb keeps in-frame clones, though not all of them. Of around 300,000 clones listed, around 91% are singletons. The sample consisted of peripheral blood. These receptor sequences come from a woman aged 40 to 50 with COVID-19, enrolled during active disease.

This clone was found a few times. The CDR3 sequence is CAISRADNEQFF. CDR3 in DNA: TGTGCCATCAGTCGAGCGGACAATGAGCAGTTCTTC. The V call is TRBV10-3, the J call TRBJ2-1, with D tentatively TRBD2 (5 bases). Trimming took 5 bases from V and 5 from J, leaving 7 bases between them. This CDR3 has 12 amino acids. Germline CDR1 is ENHRY and CDR2 is SYGVKD.

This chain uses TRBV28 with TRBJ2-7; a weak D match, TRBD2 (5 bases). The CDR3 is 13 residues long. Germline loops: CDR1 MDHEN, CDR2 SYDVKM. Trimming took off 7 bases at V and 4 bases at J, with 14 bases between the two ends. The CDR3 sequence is CASNAGSGYEQYF. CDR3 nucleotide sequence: TGTGCCAGCAACGCGGGTTCCGGTTACGAGCAGTACTTC.

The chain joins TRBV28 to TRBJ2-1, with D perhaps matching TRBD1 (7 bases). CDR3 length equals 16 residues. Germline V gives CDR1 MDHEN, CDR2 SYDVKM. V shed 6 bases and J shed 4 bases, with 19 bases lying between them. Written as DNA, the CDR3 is TGTGCCAGCAGCCCCCCAGGGGGGACAGAGTACAATGAGCAGTTCTTC. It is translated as CASSPPGGTEYNEQFF.

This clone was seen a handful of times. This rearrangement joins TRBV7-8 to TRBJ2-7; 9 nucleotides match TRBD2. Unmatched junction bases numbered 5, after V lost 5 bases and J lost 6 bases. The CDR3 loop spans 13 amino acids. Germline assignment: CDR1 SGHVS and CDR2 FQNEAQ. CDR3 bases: TGTGCCAGCAGCCGAGGACTAGCGTCCGAGCAGTACTTC. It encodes CASSRGLASEQYF.

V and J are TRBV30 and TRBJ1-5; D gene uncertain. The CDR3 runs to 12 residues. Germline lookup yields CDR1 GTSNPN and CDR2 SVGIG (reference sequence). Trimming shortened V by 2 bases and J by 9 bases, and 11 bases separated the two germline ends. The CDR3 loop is CAWSLQSGPQHF. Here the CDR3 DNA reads TGTGCCTGGAGTCTACAGTCCGGGCCCCAGCATTTT.

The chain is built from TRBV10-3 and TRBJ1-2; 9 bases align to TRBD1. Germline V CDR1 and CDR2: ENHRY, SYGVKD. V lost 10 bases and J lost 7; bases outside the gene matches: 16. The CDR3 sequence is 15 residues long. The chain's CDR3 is CATSAPGQGLGGYTF. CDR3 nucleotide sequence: TGTGCCACCTCAGCGCCGGGACAGGGATTGGGTGGCTACACCTTC.

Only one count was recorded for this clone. The CDR3 is CASSLRTGPHNEQFF. CDR3 coding DNA: TGTGCCAGCAGCTTACGGACAGGTCCCCACAATGAGCAGTTCTTC. The chain uses TRBV5-4 and TRBJ2-1; TRBD1 agrees at 7 bases. The CDR3 contains 15 residues. Germline V CDR1 and CDR2: SGHNT, YYREEE (reference sequence). With V trimmed by 2 bases and J by 5 bases, 7 bases remained unmatched.

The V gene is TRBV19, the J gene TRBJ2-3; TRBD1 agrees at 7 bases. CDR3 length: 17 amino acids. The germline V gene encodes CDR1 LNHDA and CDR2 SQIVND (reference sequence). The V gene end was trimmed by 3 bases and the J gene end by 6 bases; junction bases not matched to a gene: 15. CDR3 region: CASSIPGQALPVDTQYF. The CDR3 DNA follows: TGTGCCAGTAGTATCCCCGGACAGGCCCTACCTGTGGATACGCAGTATTTT.

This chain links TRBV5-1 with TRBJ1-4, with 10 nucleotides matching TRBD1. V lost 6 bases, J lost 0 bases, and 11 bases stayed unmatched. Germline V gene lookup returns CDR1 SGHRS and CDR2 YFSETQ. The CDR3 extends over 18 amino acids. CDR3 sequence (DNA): TGCGCCAGCACGGTTTTGGGCGGACAGGGGGCAACTAATGAAAAACTGTTTTTT. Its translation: CASTVLGGQGATNEKLFF.

This chain's CDR3 is CAWSIYEEGYTF. The CDR3 DNA reads as TGTGCCTGGAGTATTTACGAGGAGGGCTACACCTTC. The chain couples TRBV30 to TRBJ1-2; D unclear. Germline lookup yields CDR1 GTSNPN and CDR2 SVGIG (reference sequence). V lost 2 bases, J lost 8 bases, and 12 bases lay in between. The CDR3 runs 12 residues.

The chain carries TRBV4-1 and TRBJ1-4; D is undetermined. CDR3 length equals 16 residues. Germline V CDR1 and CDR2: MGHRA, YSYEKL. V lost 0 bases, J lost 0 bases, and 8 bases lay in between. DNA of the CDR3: TGCGCCAGCAGCCAAGACGACACCGCAACTAATGAAAAACTGTTTTTT. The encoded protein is CASSQDDTATNEKLFF.

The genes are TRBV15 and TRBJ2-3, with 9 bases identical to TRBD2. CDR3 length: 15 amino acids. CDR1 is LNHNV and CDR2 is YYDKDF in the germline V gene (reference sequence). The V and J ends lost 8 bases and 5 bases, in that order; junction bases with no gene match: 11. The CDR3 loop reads CATRVGLAGLDTQYF. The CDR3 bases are TGTGCCACCCGAGTGGGGCTAGCGGGACTAGATACGCAGTATTTT. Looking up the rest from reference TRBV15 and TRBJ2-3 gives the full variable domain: DAMVIQNPRYQVTQFGKPVTLSCSQTLNHNVMYWYQQKSSQAPKLLFHYYDKDFNNEADTPDNFQSRRPNTSFCFLDIRSPGLGDTAMYLCATRVGLAGLDTQYFGPGTRLTVL.

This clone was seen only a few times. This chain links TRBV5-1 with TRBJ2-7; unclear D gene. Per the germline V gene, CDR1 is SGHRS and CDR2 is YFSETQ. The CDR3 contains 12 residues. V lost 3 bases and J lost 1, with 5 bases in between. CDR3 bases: TGCGCCAGCAGCTCGAGATCCTACGAGCAGTACTTC. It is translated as CASSSRSYEQYF.

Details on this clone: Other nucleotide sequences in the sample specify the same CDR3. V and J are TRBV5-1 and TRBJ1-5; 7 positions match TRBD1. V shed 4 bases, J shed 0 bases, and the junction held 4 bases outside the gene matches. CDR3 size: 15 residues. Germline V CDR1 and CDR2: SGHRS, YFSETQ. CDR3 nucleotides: TGCGCCAGCAGCCTGACAGGGTATAGCAATCAGCCCCAGCATTTT. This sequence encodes CASSLTGYSNQPQHF.

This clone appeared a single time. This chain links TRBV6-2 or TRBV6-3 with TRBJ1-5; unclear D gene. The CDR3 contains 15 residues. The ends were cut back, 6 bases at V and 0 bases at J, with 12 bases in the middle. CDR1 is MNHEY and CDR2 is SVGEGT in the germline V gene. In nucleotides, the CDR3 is TGTGCCAGCAGCACACAGCCTTATAGCAATCAGCCCCAGCATTTT. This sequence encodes CASSTQPYSNQPQHF.

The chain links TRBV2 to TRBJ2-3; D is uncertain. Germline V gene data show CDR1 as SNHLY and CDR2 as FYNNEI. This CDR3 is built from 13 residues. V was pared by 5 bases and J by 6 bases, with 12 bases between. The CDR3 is CASSSLERDTQYF. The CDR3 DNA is TGTGCCAGCAGTTCCCTCGAGAGGGATACGCAGTATTTT.

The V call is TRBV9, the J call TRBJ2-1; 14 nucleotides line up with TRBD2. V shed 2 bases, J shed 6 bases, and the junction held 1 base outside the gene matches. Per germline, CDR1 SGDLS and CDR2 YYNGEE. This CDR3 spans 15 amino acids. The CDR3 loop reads CASSVGTSGSNEQFF. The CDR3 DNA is TGTGCCAGCAGCGTGGGGACTAGCGGGAGCAATGAGCAGTTCTTC.

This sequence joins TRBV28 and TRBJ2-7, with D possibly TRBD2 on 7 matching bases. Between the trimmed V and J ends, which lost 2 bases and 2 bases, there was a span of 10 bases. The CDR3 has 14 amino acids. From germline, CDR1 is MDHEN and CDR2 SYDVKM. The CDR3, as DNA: TGTGCCAGCAGTTTAGGGGGGGGCCCCTACGAGCAGTACTTC. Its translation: CASSLGGGPYEQYF.

DNA of the CDR3: TGTGCCAGCAGTTATCGGCGGATGAACACCGGGGAGCTGTTTTTT. It translates to CASSYRRMNTGELFF. The rearrangement uses TRBV6-6 and TRBJ2-2; D remains ambiguous. This CDR3 is built from 15 residues. Trimming removed 3 bases at V and 1 base at J, with 9 bases between. Germline V gene sequence: CDR1 MNHNY, CDR2 SVGAGI (reference sequence).

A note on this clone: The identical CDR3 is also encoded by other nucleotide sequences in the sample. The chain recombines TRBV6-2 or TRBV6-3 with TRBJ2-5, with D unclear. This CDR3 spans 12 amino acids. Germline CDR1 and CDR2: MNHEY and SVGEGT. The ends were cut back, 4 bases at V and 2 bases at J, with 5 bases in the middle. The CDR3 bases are TGTGCCAGCAGTTCCAGGCAAGAGACCCAGTACTTC. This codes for CASSSRQETQYF.

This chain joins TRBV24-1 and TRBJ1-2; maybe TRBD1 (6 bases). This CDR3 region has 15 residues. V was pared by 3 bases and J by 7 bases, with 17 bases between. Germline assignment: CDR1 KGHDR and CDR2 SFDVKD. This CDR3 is CATSDGRGPGVGYTF. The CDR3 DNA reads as TGTGCCACCAGTGATGGCAGGGGCCCCGGGGTTGGCTACACCTTC.

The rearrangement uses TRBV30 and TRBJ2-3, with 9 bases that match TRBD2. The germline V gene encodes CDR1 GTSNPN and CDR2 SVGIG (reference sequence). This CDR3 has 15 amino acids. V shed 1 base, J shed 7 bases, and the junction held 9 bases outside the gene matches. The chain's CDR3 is CAWSEGLAGRNTQYF. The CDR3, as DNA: TGTGCCTGGAGTGAGGGCCTAGCGGGGAGAAATACGCAGTATTTT.

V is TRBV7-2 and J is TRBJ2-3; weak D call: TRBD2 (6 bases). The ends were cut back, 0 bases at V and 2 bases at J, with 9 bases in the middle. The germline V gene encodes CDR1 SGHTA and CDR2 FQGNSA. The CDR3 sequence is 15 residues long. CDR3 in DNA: TGTGCCAGCAGCTTAGCCGGCGGGGACACAGATACGCAGTATTTT. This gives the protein CASSLAGGDTDTQYF.

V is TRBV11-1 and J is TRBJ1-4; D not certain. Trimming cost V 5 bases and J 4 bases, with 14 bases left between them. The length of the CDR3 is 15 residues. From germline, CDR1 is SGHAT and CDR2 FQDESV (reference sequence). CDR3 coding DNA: TGTGCCAGCAGCCAAGGAGGGTCTGGTAATGAAAAACTGTTTTTT. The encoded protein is CASSQGGSGNEKLFF.

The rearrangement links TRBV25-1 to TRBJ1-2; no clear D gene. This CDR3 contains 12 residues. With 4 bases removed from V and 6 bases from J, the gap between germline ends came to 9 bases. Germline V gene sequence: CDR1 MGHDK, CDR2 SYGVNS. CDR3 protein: CASSGNRDGYTF. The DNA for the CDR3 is TGTGCCAGCAGTGGAAACAGAGATGGCTACACCTTC.

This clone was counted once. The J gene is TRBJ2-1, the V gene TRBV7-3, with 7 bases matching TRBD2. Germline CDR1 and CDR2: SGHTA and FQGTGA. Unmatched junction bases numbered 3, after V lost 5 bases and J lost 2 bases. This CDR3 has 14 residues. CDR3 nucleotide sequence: TGTGCCAGCAGCCCCGGGACTACCTACAATGAGCAGTTCTTC. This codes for CASSPGTTYNEQFF.

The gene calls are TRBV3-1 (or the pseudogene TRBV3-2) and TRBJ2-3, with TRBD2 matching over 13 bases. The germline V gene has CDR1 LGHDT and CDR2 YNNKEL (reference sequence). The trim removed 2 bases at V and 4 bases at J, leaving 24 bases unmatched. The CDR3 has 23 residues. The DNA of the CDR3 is TGTGCCAGCAGCCAATGCCCCCTACTAGCGGGGGGGCCGAGTAGGAGTAGGGCAGATACGCAGTATTTT. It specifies CASSQCPLLAGGPSRSRADTQYF.